This passage covers 10 T cell receptor beta chains from one sample sequenced in a study of T cells in Graves' hyperthyroidism and ophthalmopathy. RNA transcripts were the template for amplifying TCR beta CDR3 regions. The HTBI primer set served for first-round RT-PCR of the TCR CDR3. TCRdb re-called the multiplex PCR reads through MiXCR, storing one row per CDR3 protein. The sample lists 700,000 to 950,000 distinct CDR3 sequences, 35% occurring once. Sequences were obtained from blood. Receptors were obtained from a woman aged 40 to 50 with Graves' hyperthyroidism.

Notes on this clonotype: One base away lies a much larger clone, so this may be a sequencing read error. V and J are TRBV9 and TRBJ1-6; the D gene is possibly TRBD1 (6 bases). This CDR3 has 15 residues. V lost 0 bases, J lost 8 bases, and 12 bases lay in between. Germline V gives CDR1 SGDLS, CDR2 YYNGEE. As DNA, the CDR3 is TGTGCCAGCAGCGTAGAGGGGGGCGTGGATTCACCCCTCCACTTT. Protein sequence: CASSVEGGVDSPLHF.

This chain uses TRBV6-5 with TRBJ2-7; no reliable D call. V was shortened by 7 bases and J by 3 bases, with 16 bases between the two germline ends. Germline V gene lookup returns CDR1 MNHEY and CDR2 SVGAGI. The CDR3 has 14 amino acids. This chain's CDR3 is CASNPFTMSYEQYF. DNA for the CDR3: TGTGCCAGCAACCCCTTCACGATGAGCTACGAGCAGTACTTC.

The chain uses TRBV11-2 and TRBJ2-6; the D is unclear. V lost 2 bases, J lost 0 bases, and 5 bases lay in between. CDR1 is SGHAT and CDR2 is FQNNGV in the germline V gene. CDR3 length equals 15 residues. CDR3 loop: CASSLRVSGANVLTF. DNA for the CDR3: TGTGCCAGCAGCTTAAGGGTCTCTGGGGCCAACGTCCTGACTTTC.

This chain joins TRBV2 and TRBJ1-5; 8 nucleotides align to TRBD1. The ends lost 6 bases at V and 5 bases at J; junction bases unmatched: 6. The CDR3 runs 14 residues. Germline assignment: CDR1 SNHLY and CDR2 FYNNEI. CDR3 bases: TGTGCCAGCAGGCCCGGACAGGGTTATCAGCCCCAGCATTTT. Amino acids: CASRPGQGYQPQHF.

In its sample, this clonotype was seen many times. The chain is built from TRBV24-1 and TRBJ2-2; TRBD1 agrees at 10 bases. Germline loops: CDR1 KGHDR, CDR2 SFDVKD. J lost 3 bases, V lost 1 base, and 4 bases had no gene match. The CDR3 is 17 amino acids. The CDR3 coding sequence is TGTGCCACCAGTGATTTAGACAGGGGGCGCGACACCGGGGAGCTGTTTTTT. Translation: CATSDLDRGRDTGELFF.

With regard to this clonotype: The junction departs from germline at one end; a sequencing error may be responsible. The chain links TRBV7-3 to TRBJ1-2; no definite D call. The germline gives CDR1 SGHTA, CDR2 FQGTGA. The CDR3 runs to 13 residues. The CDR3: CASSPPANHGYTF. The CDR3 nucleotides are TGTGCCAGCAGCCCCCCAGCTAACCATGGCTACACCTTC.

This clonotype was picked up a small number of times. This chain joins TRBV12-3 or TRBV12-4 and TRBJ2-5, with 7 bases that match TRBD2. With V trimmed by 6 bases and J by 8 bases, 3 bases remained unmatched. The CDR3 covers 11 residues. CDR3 DNA: TGTGCCAGCAGCGGACTAGACACCCAGTACTTC. This translates into CASSGLDTQYF.

This clonotype was picked up one time. The chain combines TRBV29-1 with TRBJ1-2, with 9 bases matching TRBD1. Germline lookup yields CDR1 SQVTM and CDR2 ANQGSEA. CDR3 length equals 14 residues. V was clipped by 7 bases and J by 8 bases; unmatched bases: 14. CDR3 in amino acids: CSAERDREASGYTF. CDR3 DNA sequence: TGCAGCGCCGAGCGGGACAGGGAAGCGAGCGGCTACACCTTC.

The rearrangement links TRBV4-3 to TRBJ1-3; D not certain. This CDR3 has 17 amino acids. Trimming stripped 0 bases from V and 0 bases from J, with 12 bases between. Per the germline V gene, CDR1 is LGHNA and CDR2 is YSLEER. The DNA of the CDR3 is TGCGCCAGCAGCCAAGATAGGCCGGGTGCCTCTGGAAACACCATATATTTT. Translating it yields CASSQDRPGASGNTIYF.

The gene calls are TRBV7-4 and TRBJ2-7; 7 positions agree with TRBD1. CDR3 length: 14 amino acids. Per the germline V gene, CDR1 is SGHVT and CDR2 is SQSDAQ. V dropped 5 bases and J dropped 3; count of bases not matched to a gene: 7. CDR3 residues: CASSGETGNYEQYF. The CDR3 DNA reads TGTGCCAGCAGCGGAGAGACAGGGAACTACGAGCAGTACTTC. Drawing the rest from reference TRBV7-4 and TRBJ2-7, the complete variable domain is GAGVSQSPRYKVAKRGRDVALRCDSISGHVTLYWYRQTLGQGSEVLTYSQSDAQRDKSGRPSGRFSAERPERSVSTLKIQRTEQGDSAVYLCASSGETGNYEQYFGPGTRLTVT.